These 2 T cell receptor beta chains were all obtained from the same sample, sequenced in a study of OX40 agonist ivuxolimab in advanced cancers. The data were produced by immunoSEQ multiplex PCR, yet TCRdb's version contains in-frame clones alone and is incomplete. The profile shows tens of thousands of clones, just over 85% of them singletons. This specimen consisted of CD4+ or CD8+ T cells sorted from blood, obtained in a trial of the OX40 agonist ivuxolimab. The receptors were sampled from an adult with an advanced solid tumor such as melanoma, head and neck, liver or kidney cancer.

Only a few counts were recorded for this clone. The chain employs TRBV5-1 and TRBJ1-3; D is undetermined. V was pared by 1 base and J by 0 bases, with 5 bases between. Germline V gives CDR1 SGHRS, CDR2 YFSETQ. The length of the CDR3 is 14 residues. CDR3 amino acids: CASSLTISGNTIYF. The CDR3 DNA reads as TGCGCCAGCAGCTTGACGATCTCTGGAAACACCATATATTTT.

The chain recombines TRBV4-1 with TRBJ2-7; no clear D gene. The CDR3 contains 15 residues. Trimming removed 4 bases from V and 5 bases from J, with 18 bases in between. The germline gives CDR1 MGHRA, CDR2 YSYEKL. The DNA of the CDR3 is TGCGCCAGCAGCCCGGCTATGGCGGTGCGGCACGAGCAGTACTTC. Amino acid sequence: CASSPAMAVRHEQYF.